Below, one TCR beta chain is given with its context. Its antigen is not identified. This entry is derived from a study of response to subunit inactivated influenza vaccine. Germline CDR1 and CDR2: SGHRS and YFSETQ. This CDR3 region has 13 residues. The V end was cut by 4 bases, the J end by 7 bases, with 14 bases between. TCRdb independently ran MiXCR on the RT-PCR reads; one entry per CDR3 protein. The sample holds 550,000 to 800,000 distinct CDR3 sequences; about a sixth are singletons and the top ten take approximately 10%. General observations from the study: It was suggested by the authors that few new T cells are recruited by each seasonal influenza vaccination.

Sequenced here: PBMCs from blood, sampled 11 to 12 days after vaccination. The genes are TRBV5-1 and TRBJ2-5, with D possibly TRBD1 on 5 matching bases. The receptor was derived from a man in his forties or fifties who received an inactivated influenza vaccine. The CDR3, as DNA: TGCGCCAGCAGCACCGGACAAAAAGGGACCCAGTACTTC. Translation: CASSTGQKGTQYF.